A single sample gave rise to the 27 T cell receptor beta chains below, sequenced in a study of blood T cell repertoires in COVID-19. The data were produced by immunoSEQ multiplex PCR, yet TCRdb's version contains in-frame clones alone and is incomplete. The sample yields about 180,000 clones, approximately 88% seen once. Sequences were obtained from peripheral blood. The receptors shown here come from a woman aged 25 to 39 with acute or convalescent COVID-19.

CDR3 region: CASSLLVMSEQYF. In DNA, the CDR3 is TGTGCCAGCAGCCTCTTGGTAATGAGCGAGCAGTACTTC. The chain is built from TRBV7-6 and TRBJ2-7; D is ambiguous. This CDR3 contains 13 residues. The V end was cut by 5 bases, the J end by 6 bases, with 14 bases between. The germline CDR1 and CDR2 sequences are SGHVS and FNYEAQ.

The rearrangement joins TRBV20-1 to TRBJ2-1; the match to TRBD2 covers 8 bases. This CDR3 has 15 residues. Germline trimming cut 3 bases from V and 2 bases from J; bases unmatched to any gene: 6. CDR1 and CDR2 (germline): DFQATT, SNEGSKA (reference sequence). CDR3 bases: TGCAGTGCTAGTCCCGGGGGGGGGACCTACAATGAGCAGTTCTTC. Residues: CSASPGGGTYNEQFF.

The chain links TRBV5-4 to TRBJ2-1; 13 nucleotides line up with TRBD2. There are 16 residues in the CDR3. Germline CDR1 reads SGHNT; CDR2 reads YYREEE (reference sequence). V was pared by 0 bases and J by 8 bases, with 5 bases of the junction left unmatched. CDR3 sequence reads: CASSLGTSGRAHEQFF. Written as DNA, the CDR3 is TGTGCCAGCAGCTTGGGAACTAGCGGGAGGGCCCATGAGCAGTTCTTC.

The CDR3 loop is CASSSGLYVGELFF. CDR3 bases: TGTGCCAGCAGTTCGGGACTCTACGTCGGGGAGCTGTTTTTT. The V gene is TRBV27, the J gene TRBJ2-2, with D possibly matching TRBD2 (6 bases). The germline V gene encodes CDR1 MNHEY and CDR2 SMNVEV (reference sequence). V was trimmed by 4 bases and J by 7 bases, leaving 13 bases between them. There are 14 residues in the CDR3.

The V call is TRBV27, the J call TRBJ2-2, with 7 bases matching TRBD1. This CDR3 comprises 17 residues. CDR1 is MNHEY and CDR2 is SMNVEV in the germline V gene (reference sequence). The trim removed 4 bases at V and 0 bases at J, leaving 8 bases unmatched. CDR3 loop: CASSSYFDRANTGELFF. In DNA form, the CDR3 reads TGTGCCAGCAGTTCTTATTTCGACAGGGCGAACACCGGGGAGCTGTTTTTT.

This clone was counted between two and nine times. V gene TRBV11-3 combines with J gene TRBJ2-6; possibly TRBD1 for D (5 bases). With 4 bases removed from V and 3 bases from J, the gap between germline ends came to 16 bases. The CDR3 is 17 amino acids. Germline CDR1 is SGHNT and CDR2 is YENEEA. The CDR3 region has the DNA TGTGCCAGCAGCTATGCGGCAGGGCAGCTTGGGGCCAACGTCCTGACTTTC. This sequence encodes CASSYAAGQLGANVLTF.

J is TRBJ2-4 and V is TRBV7-9; a possible D gene is TRBD2 (5 bases). V lost 3 bases to trimming and J lost 8 bases, with 14 bases between them. The CDR3 runs to 14 residues. Germline values: CDR1 SEHNR, CDR2 FQNEAQ (reference sequence). DNA of the CDR3: TGTGCCAGCAGCTTTGTTGGACTGGAGGACATTCAGTACTTC. It specifies CASSFVGLEDIQYF.

The CDR3 DNA is TGCGCCAGCAGCTTGGCAACAGACTATGGCTACACCTTC. Its protein product is CASSLATDYGYTF. This sequence joins TRBV5-1 and TRBJ1-2; no definite D call. The CDR3 runs 13 residues. Between the trimmed V and J ends, which lost 0 bases and 3 bases, there was a span of 6 bases. The germline CDR1 and CDR2 sequences are SGHRS and YFSETQ.

V gene TRBV20-1 combines with J gene TRBJ1-2; 7 bases agree with TRBD1. The germline V gene encodes CDR1 DFQATT and CDR2 SNEGSKA (reference sequence). Trimming at V came to 6 bases and at J to 13 bases, leaving 11 bases not matched to a gene. The CDR3 loop spans 11 amino acids. This CDR3 reads CSAEDRTSSTF. CDR3 coding DNA: TGCAGTGCCGAGGACAGGACCAGCAGCACCTTC.

CDR3 nucleotide sequence: TGTGCCAGTAGTATCGGGGACAGCTCCTACGAGCAGTACTTC. Translation gives CASSIGDSSYEQYF. J is TRBJ2-7 and V is TRBV19; 7 positions agree with TRBD1. The CDR3 is made up of 14 amino acids. Germline CDR1 reads LNHDA; CDR2 reads SQIVND (reference sequence). With V trimmed by 3 bases and J by 0 bases, 2 bases remained unmatched.

The chain uses TRBV11-3 and TRBJ2-7, with 8 bases fitting TRBD2. This CDR3 is 16 amino acids long. V lost 0 bases and J lost 6; bases outside the gene matches: 10. Germline assignment: CDR1 SGHNT and CDR2 YENEEA. The CDR3 is CASSLDQPSGGVEQYF. CDR3 DNA: TGTGCCAGCAGCTTAGATCAACCTTCGGGAGGGGTCGAGCAGTACTTC.

The chain combines TRBV3-1 (or the pseudogene TRBV3-2) with TRBJ1-2; TRBD1 matches at 7 bases. The CDR3 length is 13 residues. In germline, CDR1 is LGHDT, CDR2 YNNKEL (reference sequence). V lost 3 bases, J lost 5 bases, and 3 bases stayed unmatched. Here the CDR3 DNA reads TGTGCCAGCAGCCAGCAGGGGGGATATGGCTACACCTTC. It encodes CASSQQGGYGYTF.

V is TRBV6-6 and J is TRBJ2-4; 7 bases agree with TRBD1. This CDR3 has 13 amino acids. Germline CDR1 and CDR2: MNHNY and SVGAGI (reference sequence). V lost 5 bases and J lost 8; bases outside the gene matches: 6. The CDR3 region is CASSAQGWDIQYF. For the CDR3, the DNA is TGTGCCAGCAGTGCACAGGGGTGGGACATTCAGTACTTC.

A word on this clone: Other DNA sequences from this sample encode an identical CDR3 as well. The chain carries TRBV5-1 and TRBJ2-1; 8 bases are a match to TRBD2. CDR1 and CDR2 from the germline V gene are SGHRS and YFSETQ. The CDR3 is 14 residues long. J lost 4 bases, V lost 4 bases, and 4 bases had no gene match. DNA for the CDR3: TGCGCCAGCAGCCTAACTAGCGGATACAATGAGCAGTTCTTC. This translates into CASSLTSGYNEQFF.

The chain combines TRBV2 with TRBJ1-3, with D tentatively TRBD1 (5 bases). The CDR3 spans 15 residues. The germline V and J ends were trimmed by 1 base and 3 bases, with 10 bases remaining between them. Per the germline V gene, CDR1 is SNHLY and CDR2 is FYNNEI. This chain's CDR3 is CASSEETAFGNTIYF. Here the CDR3 DNA reads TGTGCCAGCAGTGAAGAGACAGCCTTTGGAAACACCATATATTTT.

This chain links TRBV7-6 with TRBJ2-1; the match to TRBD2 covers 8 bases. From germline, CDR1 is SGHVS and CDR2 FNYEAQ. J was trimmed by 5 bases and V by 1 base; bases with no gene match: 7. The CDR3 extends over 16 amino acids. CDR3 amino acids: CASSLDRAGGHNEQFF. CDR3 in DNA: TGTGCCAGCAGCTTAGATAGGGCGGGAGGCCACAATGAGCAGTTCTTC.

The chain uses TRBV6-2 or TRBV6-3 and TRBJ1-5; D unresolved. The CDR3 spans 14 residues. V lost 2 bases to trimming and J lost 0 bases, with 5 bases between them. Germline CDR1 is MNHEY and CDR2 is SVGEGT. The CDR3 reads CASSYVDSNQPQHF. For the CDR3, the DNA is TGTGCCAGCAGTTACGTAGATAGCAATCAGCCCCAGCATTTT.

This chain connects TRBV5-1 to TRBJ1-3; possibly TRBD1 for D (5 bases). Per germline, CDR1 SGHRS and CDR2 YFSETQ. The CDR3 covers 18 residues. The V gene lost 0 bases and the J gene lost 1 base, with 17 bases spanning the gap. The CDR3 sequence is CASSLGFGGARSGNTIYF. In DNA form, the CDR3 reads TGCGCCAGCAGCTTGGGGTTCGGGGGAGCCCGTTCTGGAAACACCATATATTTT. The entire variable domain, with the rest obtained from reference TRBV5-1 and TRBJ1-3, is as follows: KAGVTQTPRYLIKTRGQQVTLSCSPISGHRSVSWYQQTPGQGLQFLFEYFSETQRNKGNFPGRFSGRQFSNSRSEMNVSTLELGDSALYLCASSLGFGGARSGNTIYFGEGSWLTVV.

This clone appeared a single time. The chain couples TRBV10-3 to TRBJ1-3, with TRBD1 as a possible D gene (5 bases). Deletions cut 3 bases from V and 15 bases from J, with 24 bases between. The CDR3 is 15 residues long. Germline CDR1 ENHRY, CDR2 SYGVKD. The CDR3 DNA reads TGTGCCATCAGTGAACCAGACAGAGCCTCCGCGAAGAAATATTTT. Amino acid sequence: CAISEPDRASAKKYF.

The V and J genes are TRBV10-2 and TRBJ2-7; D is perhaps TRBD2 (6 bases). There are 13 residues in the CDR3. V lost 8 bases to trimming and J lost 4 bases, with 15 bases between them. Germline V gene lookup returns CDR1 WSHSY and CDR2 SAAADI. The CDR3 DNA follows: TGCGCCAGCCGGGCGAGCGGGTCGTACGAGCAGTACTTC. This gives the protein CASRASGSYEQYF.

This chain connects TRBV5-1 to TRBJ1-1, with D tentatively TRBD1 (6 bases). Trimming left V 3 bases short and J 1 base short, with 7 bases between. In germline, CDR1 is SGHRS, CDR2 YFSETQ. The CDR3 is 13 amino acids. As DNA, the CDR3 is TGCGCCAGCAGCTCAGGGGCGAACACTGAAGCTTTCTTT. The encoded protein is CASSSGANTEAFF.

DNA for the CDR3: TGTGCCAGCAGCGGGGCTCTAATGGGGTACAATGAGCAGTTCTTC. This translates into CASSGALMGYNEQFF. The chain recombines TRBV11-2 with TRBJ2-1, with D possibly being TRBD1 (5 bases). This CDR3 contains 15 residues. The V gene lost 5 bases and the J gene lost 4 bases, with 15 bases spanning the gap. The germline V gene encodes CDR1 SGHAT and CDR2 FQNNGV.

This chain links TRBV5-1 with TRBJ2-2; unclear D gene. Germline CDR1 and CDR2: SGHRS and YFSETQ. CDR3 length: 13 amino acids. Trimming left V 0 bases short and J 8 bases short, with 8 bases between. In DNA form, the CDR3 reads TGCGCCAGCAGCTTGGAAGTCCAGGGGGAGCTGTTTTTT. Amino acid sequence: CASSLEVQGELFF. Using reference TRBV5-1 and TRBJ2-2 for the parts outside the CDR3, the full variable domain is KAGVTQTPRYLIKTRGQQVTLSCSPISGHRSVSWYQQTPGQGLQFLFEYFSETQRNKGNFPGRFSGRQFSNSRSEMNVSTLELGDSALYLCASSLEVQGELFFGEGSRLTVL.

V and J are TRBV11-3 and TRBJ2-3; perhaps TRBD1 as D (5 bases). Trimming took 5 bases from V and 5 from J, leaving 11 bases between them. CDR1 and CDR2 from the germline V gene are SGHNT and YENEEA. The CDR3 has 13 residues. The CDR3 DNA is TGTGCCAGCAGCCCAACAGGCTTAGATACGCAGTATTTT. Protein product: CASSPTGLDTQYF.

DNA for the CDR3: TGTGCCAGCAGCTTAGTATCCGGGACTTATAGCAATCAGCCCCAGCATTTT. This codes for CASSLVSGTYSNQPQHF. V and J are TRBV7-9 and TRBJ1-5; D is perhaps TRBD1 (5 bases). Trimming cost V 1 base and J 0 bases, with 13 bases left between them. CDR1 SEHNR and CDR2 FQNEAQ come from the germline V gene (reference sequence). The CDR3 consists of 17 residues.

V and J are TRBV28 and TRBJ1-1, with no clear D. Trimming removed 1 base at V and 7 bases at J, with 7 bases between. Germline V gene sequence: CDR1 MDHEN, CDR2 SYDVKM. This CDR3 comprises 12 residues. DNA for the CDR3: TGTGCCAGCAGTTTATCGGGGTTTGAAGCTTTCTTT. Translation gives CASSLSGFEAFF. The full variable domain, with the rest looked up from reference TRBV28 and TRBJ1-1, is DVKVTQSSRYLVKRTGEKVFLECVQDMDHENMFWYRQDPGLGLRLIYFSYDVKMKEKGDIPEGYSVSREKKERFSLILESASTNQTSMYLCASSLSGFEAFFGQGTRLTVV.

The count of this clone is one. The chain links TRBV7-9 to TRBJ2-7; TRBD2 might be the D (6 bases). The V gene's germline CDR1 is SEHNR and CDR2 FQNEAQ (reference sequence). There are 12 residues in the CDR3. With 5 bases removed from V and 1 base from J, the gap between germline ends came to 6 bases. CDR3 residues: CASSGGSYEQYF. The CDR3 DNA is TGTGCCAGCAGCGGGGGGTCCTACGAGCAGTACTTC.